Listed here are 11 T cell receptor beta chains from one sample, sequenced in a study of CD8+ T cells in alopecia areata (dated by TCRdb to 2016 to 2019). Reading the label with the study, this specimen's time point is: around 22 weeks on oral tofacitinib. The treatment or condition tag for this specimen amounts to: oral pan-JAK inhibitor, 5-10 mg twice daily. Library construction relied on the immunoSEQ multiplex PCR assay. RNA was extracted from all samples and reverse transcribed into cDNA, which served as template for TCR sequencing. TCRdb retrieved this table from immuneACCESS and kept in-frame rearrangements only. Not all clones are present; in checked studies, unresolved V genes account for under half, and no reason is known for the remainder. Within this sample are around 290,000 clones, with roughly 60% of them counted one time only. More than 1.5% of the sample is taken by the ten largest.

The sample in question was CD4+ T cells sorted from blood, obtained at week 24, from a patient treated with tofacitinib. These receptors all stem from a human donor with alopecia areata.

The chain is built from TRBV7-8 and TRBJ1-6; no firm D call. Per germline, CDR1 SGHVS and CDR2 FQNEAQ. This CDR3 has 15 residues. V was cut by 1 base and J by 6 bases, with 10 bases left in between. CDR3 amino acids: CASSLGGSGNSPLHF. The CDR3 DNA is TGTGCCAGCAGCTTAGGAGGGTCCGGTAATTCACCCCTCCACTTT.

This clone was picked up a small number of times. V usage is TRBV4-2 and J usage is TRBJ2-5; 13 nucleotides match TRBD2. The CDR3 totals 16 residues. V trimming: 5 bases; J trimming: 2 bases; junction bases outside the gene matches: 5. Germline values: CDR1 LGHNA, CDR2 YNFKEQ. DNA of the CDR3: TGTGCCAGCAGCTCAAGACTAGCGGGGGGACAAGAGACCCAGTACTTC. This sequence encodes CASSSRLAGGQETQYF.

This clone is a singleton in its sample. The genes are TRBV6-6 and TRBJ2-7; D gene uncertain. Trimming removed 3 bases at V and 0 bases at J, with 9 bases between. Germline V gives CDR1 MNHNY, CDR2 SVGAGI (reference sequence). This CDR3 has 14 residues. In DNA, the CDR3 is TGTGCCAGCAGTTATTCAAGGACCTCCTACGAGCAGTACTTC. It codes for CASSYSRTSYEQYF.

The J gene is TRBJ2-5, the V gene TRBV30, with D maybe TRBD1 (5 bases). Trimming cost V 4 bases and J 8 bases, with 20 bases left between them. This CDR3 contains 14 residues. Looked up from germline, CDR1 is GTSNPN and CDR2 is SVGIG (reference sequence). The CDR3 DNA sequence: TGTGCCTGGAATCCGGGCAGGGTGAGAGAAACCCAGTACTTC. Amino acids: CAWNPGRVRETQYF.

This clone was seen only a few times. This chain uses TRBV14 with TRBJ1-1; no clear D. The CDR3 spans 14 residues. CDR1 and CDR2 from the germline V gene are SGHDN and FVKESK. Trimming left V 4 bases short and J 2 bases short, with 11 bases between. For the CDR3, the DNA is TGTGCCAGCAGCCTCGGACTTTTCAACACTGAAGCTTTCTTT. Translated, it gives CASSLGLFNTEAFF.

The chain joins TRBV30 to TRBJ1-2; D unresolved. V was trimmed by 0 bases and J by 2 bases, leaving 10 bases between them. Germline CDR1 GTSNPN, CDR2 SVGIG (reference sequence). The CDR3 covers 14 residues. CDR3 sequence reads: CAWSVIQLNYGYTF. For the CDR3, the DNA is TGTGCCTGGAGTGTGATACAGCTAAACTATGGCTACACCTTC.

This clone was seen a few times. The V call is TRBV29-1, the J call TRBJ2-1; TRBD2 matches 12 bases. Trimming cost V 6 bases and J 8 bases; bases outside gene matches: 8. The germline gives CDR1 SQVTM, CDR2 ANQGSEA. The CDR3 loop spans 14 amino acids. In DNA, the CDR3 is TGCAGCGTGCTTCTAGCGGGGGGGCCTGATGAGCAGTTCTTC. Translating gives CSVLLAGGPDEQFF.

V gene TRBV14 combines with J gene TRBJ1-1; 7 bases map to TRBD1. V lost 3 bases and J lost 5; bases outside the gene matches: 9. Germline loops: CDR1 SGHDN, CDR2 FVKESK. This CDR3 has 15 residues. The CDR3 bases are TGTGCCAGCAGCCAGTTACAGGGGTCCTTGACTGAAGCTTTCTTT. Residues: CASSQLQGSLTEAFF. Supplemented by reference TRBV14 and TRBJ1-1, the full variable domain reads EAGVTQFPSHSVIEKGQTVTLRCDPISGHDNLYWYRRVMGKEIKFLLHFVKESKQDESGMPNNRFLAERTGGTYSTLKVQPAELEDSGVYFCASSQLQGSLTEAFFGQGTRLTVV.

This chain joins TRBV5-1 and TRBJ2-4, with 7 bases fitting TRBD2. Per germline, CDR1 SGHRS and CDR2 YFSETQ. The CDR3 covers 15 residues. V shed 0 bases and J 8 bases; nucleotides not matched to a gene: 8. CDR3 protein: CASSLDGLVRDIQYF. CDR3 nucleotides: TGCGCCAGCAGCTTGGATGGACTAGTTAGGGACATTCAGTACTTC.

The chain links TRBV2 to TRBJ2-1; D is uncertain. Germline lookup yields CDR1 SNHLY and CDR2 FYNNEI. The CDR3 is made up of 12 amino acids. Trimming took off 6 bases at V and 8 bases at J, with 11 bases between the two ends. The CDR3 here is CASSPARYEQFF. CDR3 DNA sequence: TGTGCCAGCAGCCCAGCACGGTATGAGCAGTTCTTC.

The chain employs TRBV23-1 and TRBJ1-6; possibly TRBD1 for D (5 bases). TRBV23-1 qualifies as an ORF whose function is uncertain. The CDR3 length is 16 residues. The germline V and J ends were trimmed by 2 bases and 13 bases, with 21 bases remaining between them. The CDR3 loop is CASSQALNGGWGPLHF. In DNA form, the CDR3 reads TGCGCCAGCAGTCAAGCTCTAAACGGCGGGTGGGGGCCCCTCCACTTT.